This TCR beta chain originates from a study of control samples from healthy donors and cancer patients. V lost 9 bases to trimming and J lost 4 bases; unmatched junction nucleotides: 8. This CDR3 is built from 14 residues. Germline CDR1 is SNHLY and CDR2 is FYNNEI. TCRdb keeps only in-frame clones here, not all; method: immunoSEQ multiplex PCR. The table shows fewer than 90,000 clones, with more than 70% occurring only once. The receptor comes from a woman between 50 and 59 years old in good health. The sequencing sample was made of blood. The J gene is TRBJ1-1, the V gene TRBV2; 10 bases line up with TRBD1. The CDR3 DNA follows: TGTGCCAGTCTCAAAAGACAGGGGGCCACTGAAGCTTTCTTT. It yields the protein CASLKRQGATEAFF.